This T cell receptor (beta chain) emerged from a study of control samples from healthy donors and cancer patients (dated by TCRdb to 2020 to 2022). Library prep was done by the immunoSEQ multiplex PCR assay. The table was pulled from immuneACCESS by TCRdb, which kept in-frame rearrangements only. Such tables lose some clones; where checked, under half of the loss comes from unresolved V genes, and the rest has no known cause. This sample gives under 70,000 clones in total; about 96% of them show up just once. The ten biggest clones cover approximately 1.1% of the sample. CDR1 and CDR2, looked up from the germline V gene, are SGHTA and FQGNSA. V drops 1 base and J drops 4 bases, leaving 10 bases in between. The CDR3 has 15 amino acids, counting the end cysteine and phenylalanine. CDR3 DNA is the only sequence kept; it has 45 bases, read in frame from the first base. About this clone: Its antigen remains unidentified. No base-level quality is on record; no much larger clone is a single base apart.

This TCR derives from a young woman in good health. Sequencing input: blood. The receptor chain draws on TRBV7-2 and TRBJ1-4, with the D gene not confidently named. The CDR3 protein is CASSLGLRSNEKLFF. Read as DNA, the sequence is TGTGCCAGCAGCTTAGGGCTCAGGAGTAATGAAAAACTGTTTTTT. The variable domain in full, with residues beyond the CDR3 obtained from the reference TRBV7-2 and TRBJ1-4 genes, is GAGVSQSPSNKVTEKGKDVELRCDPISGHTALYWYRQSLGQGLEFLIYFQGNSAPDKSGLPSDRFSAERTGGSVSTLTIQRTQQEDSAVYLCASSLGLRSNEKLFFGSGTQLSVL.